Listed here is a single TCR beta chain. 5'RACE with 10-nucleotide random UMIs generated the cDNA. Via MiXCR, TCRdb re-called the 5' RACE reads, giving one row per CDR3 protein. This table has 90,000 to 100,000 distinct CDR3 sequences, 3.5% appearing once. With 3 bases removed from V and 0 bases from J, the gap between germline ends came to 10 bases. Germline V lookup: CDR1 DFQATT, CDR2 SNEGSKA (reference sequence). This CDR3 comprises 14 residues. The data stem from a study of neurological immune-mediated disorders. What was sequenced was PBMCs. The receptor comes from a woman younger than 35 with multiple sclerosis. The chain is built from TRBV20-1 and TRBJ2-3; a possible D gene is TRBD2 (6 bases). The CDR3 loop reads CSARRSGSTDTQYF. In DNA form, the CDR3 reads TGCAGTGCTAGGCGTAGCGGTAGCACAGATACGCAGTATTTT.